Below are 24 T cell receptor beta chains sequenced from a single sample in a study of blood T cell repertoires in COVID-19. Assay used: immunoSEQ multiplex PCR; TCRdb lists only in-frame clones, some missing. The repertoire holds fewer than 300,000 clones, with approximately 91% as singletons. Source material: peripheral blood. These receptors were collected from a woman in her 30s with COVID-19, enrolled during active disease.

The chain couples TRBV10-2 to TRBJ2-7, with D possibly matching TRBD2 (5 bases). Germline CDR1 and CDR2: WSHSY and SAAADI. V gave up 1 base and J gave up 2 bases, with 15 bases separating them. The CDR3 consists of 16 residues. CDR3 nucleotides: TGCGCCAGCAGTGAGTTGGCGGGCACATCCCCCTACGAGCAGTACTTC. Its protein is CASSELAGTSPYEQYF.

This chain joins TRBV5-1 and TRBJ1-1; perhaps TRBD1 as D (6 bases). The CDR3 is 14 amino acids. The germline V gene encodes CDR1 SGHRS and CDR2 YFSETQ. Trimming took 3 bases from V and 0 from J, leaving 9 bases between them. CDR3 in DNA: TGCGCCAGCAGCTACGGACAGATGAACACTGAAGCTTTCTTT. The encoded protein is CASSYGQMNTEAFF. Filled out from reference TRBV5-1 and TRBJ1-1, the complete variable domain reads KAGVTQTPRYLIKTRGQQVTLSCSPISGHRSVSWYQQTPGQGLQFLFEYFSETQRNKGNFPGRFSGRQFSNSRSEMNVSTLELGDSALYLCASSYGQMNTEAFFGQGTRLTVV.

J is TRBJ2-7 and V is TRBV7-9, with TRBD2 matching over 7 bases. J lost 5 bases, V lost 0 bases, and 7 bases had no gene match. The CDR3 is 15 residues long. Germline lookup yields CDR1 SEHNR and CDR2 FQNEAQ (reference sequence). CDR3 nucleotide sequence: TGTGCCAGCAGCTTAGCCATGATAAGCGGGAACGAGCAGTACTTC. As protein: CASSLAMISGNEQYF.

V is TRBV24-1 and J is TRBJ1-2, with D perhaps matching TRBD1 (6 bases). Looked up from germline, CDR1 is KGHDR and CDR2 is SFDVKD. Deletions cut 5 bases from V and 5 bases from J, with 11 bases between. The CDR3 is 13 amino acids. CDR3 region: CATSVGQSYGYTF. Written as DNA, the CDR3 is TGTGCCACCAGTGTGGGACAATCATATGGCTACACCTTC.

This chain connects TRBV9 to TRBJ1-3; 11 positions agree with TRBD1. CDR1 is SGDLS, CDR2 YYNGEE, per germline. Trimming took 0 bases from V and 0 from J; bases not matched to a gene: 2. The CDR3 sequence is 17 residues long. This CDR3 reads CASSVAGTGGSGNTIYF. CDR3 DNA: TGTGCCAGCAGCGTAGCTGGGACAGGGGGCTCTGGAAACACCATATATTTT.

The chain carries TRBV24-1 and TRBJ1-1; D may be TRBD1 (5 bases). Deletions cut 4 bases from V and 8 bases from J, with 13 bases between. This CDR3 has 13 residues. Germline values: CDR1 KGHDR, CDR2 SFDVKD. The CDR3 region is CATSDLGRTEAFF. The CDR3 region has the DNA TGTGCCACCAGTGACCTAGGACGGACAGAAGCTTTCTTT.

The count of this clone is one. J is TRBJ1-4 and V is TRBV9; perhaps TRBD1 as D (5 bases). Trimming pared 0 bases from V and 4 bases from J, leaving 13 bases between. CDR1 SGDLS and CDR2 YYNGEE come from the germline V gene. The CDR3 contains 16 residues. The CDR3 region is CASSVDPTGGNEKLFF. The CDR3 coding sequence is TGTGCCAGCAGCGTAGACCCAACGGGGGGTAATGAAAAACTGTTTTTT.

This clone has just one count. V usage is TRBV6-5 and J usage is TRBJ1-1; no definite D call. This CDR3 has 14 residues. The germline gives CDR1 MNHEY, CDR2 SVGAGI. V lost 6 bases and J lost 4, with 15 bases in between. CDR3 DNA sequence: TGTGCCAGCAGCAAAAGTTCTCGGAGCACTGAAGCTTTCTTT. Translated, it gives CASSKSSRSTEAFF.

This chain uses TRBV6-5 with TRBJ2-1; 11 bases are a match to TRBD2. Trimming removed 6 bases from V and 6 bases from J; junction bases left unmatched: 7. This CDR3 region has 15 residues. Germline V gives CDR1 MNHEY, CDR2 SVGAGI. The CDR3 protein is CASRSLAGVPNEQFF. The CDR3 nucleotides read TGTGCCAGCAGGTCACTAGCGGGAGTCCCCAATGAGCAGTTCTTC.

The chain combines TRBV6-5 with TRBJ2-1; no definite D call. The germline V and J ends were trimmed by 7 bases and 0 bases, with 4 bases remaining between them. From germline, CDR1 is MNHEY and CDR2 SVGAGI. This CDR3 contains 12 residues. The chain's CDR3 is CASTRSYNEQFF. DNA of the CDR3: TGTGCCAGCACTCGCTCCTACAATGAGCAGTTCTTC.

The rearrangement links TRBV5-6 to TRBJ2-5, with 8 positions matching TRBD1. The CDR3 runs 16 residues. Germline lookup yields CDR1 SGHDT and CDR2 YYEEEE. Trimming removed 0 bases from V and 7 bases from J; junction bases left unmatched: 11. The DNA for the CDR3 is TGTGCCAGCAGCTTGGTACAGGGGGTCACTTCGAGGACCCAGTACTTC. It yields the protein CASSLVQGVTSRTQYF. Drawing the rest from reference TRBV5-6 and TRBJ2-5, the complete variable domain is DAGVTQSPTHLIKTRGQQVTLRCSPKSGHDTVSWYQQALGQGPQFIFQYYEEEERQRGNFPDRFSGHQFPNYSSELNVNALLLGDSALYLCASSLVQGVTSRTQYFGPGTRLLVL.

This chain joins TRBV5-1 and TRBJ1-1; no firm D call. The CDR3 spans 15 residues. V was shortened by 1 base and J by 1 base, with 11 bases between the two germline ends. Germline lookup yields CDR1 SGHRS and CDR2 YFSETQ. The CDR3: CASSLSPTWNTEAFF. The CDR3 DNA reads TGCGCCAGCAGCTTGTCGCCAACATGGAACACTGAAGCTTTCTTT. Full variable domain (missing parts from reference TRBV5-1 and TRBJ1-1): KAGVTQTPRYLIKTRGQQVTLSCSPISGHRSVSWYQQTPGQGLQFLFEYFSETQRNKGNFPGRFSGRQFSNSRSEMNVSTLELGDSALYLCASSLSPTWNTEAFFGQGTRLTVV.

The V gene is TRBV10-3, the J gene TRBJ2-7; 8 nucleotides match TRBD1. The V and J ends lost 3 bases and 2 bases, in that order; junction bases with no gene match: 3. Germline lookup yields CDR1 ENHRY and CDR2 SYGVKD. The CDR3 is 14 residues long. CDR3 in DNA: TGTGCCATCAGTGATGGGACAGGCCCCTACGAGCAGTACTTC. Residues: CAISDGTGPYEQYF.

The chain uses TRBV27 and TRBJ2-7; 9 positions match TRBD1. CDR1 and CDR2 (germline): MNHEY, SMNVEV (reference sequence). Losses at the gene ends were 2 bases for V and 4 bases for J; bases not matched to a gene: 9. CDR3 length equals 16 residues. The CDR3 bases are TGTGCCAGCAGTTTAATCACAAGGACAGGGGTTTACGAGCAGTACTTC. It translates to CASSLITRTGVYEQYF.

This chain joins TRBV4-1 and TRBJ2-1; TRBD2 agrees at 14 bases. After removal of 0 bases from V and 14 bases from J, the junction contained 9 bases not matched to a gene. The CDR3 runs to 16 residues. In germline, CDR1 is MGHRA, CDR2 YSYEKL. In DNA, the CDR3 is TGCGCCAGCAGCCAAGATATGGGGACTAGCGGGAGTCAGGAGTTCTTC. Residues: CASSQDMGTSGSQEFF.

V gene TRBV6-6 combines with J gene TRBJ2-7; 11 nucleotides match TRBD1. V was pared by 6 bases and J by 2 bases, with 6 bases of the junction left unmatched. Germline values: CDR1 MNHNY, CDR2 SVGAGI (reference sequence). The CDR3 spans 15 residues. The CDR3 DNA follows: TGTGCCAGCAGAATAGGGGGACAGGGGGCCTACGAGCAGTACTTC. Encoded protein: CASRIGGQGAYEQYF.

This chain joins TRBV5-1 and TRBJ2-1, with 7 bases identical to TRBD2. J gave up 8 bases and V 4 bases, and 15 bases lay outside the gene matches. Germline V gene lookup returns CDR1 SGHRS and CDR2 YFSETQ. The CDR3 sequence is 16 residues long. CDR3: CASSAGTKGLGDEQFF. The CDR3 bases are TGCGCCAGCAGCGCCGGGACTAAGGGATTGGGCGATGAGCAGTTCTTC.

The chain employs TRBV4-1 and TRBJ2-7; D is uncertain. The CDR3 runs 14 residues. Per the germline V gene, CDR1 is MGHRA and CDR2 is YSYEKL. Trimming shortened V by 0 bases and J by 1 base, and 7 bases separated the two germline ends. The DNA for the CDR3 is TGCGCCAGCAGCCAAGAGGCCCGTTCCTACGAGCAGTACTTC. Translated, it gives CASSQEARSYEQYF.

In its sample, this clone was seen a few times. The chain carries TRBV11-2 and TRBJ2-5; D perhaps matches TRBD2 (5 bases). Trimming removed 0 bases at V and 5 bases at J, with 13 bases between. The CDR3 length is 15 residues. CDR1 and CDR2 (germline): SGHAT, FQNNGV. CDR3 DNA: TGTGCCAGCAGCTTAGATCGAGGCTCGGGGGAGACCCAGTACTTC. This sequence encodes CASSLDRGSGETQYF. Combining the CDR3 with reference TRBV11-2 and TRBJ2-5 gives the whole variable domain EAGVAQSPRYKIIEKRQSVAFWCNPISGHATLYWYQQILGQGPKLLIQFQNNGVVDDSQLPKDRFSAERLKGVDSTLKIQPAKLEDSAVYLCASSLDRGSGETQYFGPGTRLLVL.

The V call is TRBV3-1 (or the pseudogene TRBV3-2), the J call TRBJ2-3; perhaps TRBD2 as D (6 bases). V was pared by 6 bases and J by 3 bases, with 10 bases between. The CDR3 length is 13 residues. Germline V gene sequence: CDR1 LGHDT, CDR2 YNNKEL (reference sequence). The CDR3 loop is CASSWGETDTQYF. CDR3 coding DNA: TGTGCCAGCAGTTGGGGGGAAACAGATACGCAGTATTTT.

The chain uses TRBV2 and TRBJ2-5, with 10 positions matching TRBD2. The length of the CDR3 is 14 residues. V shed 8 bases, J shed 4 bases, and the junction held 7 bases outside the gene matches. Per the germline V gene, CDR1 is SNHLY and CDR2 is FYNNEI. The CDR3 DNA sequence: TGTGCCAGCGGATCTAGCGGGAGAGGAGAGACCCAGTACTTC. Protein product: CASGSSGRGETQYF.

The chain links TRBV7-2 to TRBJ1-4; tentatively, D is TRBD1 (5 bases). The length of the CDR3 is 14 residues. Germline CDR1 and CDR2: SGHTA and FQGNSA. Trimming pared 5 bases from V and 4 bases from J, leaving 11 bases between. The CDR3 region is CASSLRGVNEKLFF. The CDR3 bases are TGTGCCAGCAGCCTCCGGGGGGTTAATGAAAAACTGTTTTTT. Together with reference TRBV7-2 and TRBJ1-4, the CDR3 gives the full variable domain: GAGVSQSPSNKVTEKGKDVELRCDPISGHTALYWYRQSLGQGLEFLIYFQGNSAPDKSGLPSDRFSAERTGGSVSTLTIQRTQQEDSAVYLCASSLRGVNEKLFFGSGTQLSVL.

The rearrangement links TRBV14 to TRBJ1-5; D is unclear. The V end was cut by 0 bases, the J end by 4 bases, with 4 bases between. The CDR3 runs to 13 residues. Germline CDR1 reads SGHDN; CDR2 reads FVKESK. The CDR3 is CASSQDRNQPQHF. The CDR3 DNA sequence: TGTGCCAGCAGCCAAGATCGGAATCAGCCCCAGCATTTT.

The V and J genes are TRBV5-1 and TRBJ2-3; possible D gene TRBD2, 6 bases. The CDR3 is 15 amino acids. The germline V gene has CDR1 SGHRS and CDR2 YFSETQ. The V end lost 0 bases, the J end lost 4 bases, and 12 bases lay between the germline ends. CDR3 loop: CASSLAGSNPDTQYF. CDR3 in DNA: TGCGCCAGCAGCTTGGCCGGGAGTAACCCAGATACGCAGTATTTT.